Below, 28 T cell receptor beta chains from the same sample are listed, as sequenced in a study of Graves' ophthalmopathy and Graves' hyperthyroidism (dated by TCRdb to the late 2010s). Instrument on record: Illumina HiSeq 2000. For repertoire sequencing, the TCR beta CDR3 regions were amplified from RNA transcripts. A first-round RT-PCR used HTBI primers with the Qiagen OneStep RT-PCR kit, followed by a second-round multiplex PCR, size selection and purification. In-frame beta chains were kept once TCRdb had trimmed the public reads at Q25 with fastp and called clones with MiXCR. Records with the same CDR3 protein are collapsed into one entry carrying the most frequent genes and DNA. This sample has about 410,000 distinct CDR3 sequences in its table, and roughly 18% of those were observed once. The top ten clonotypes cover around 1.4% of the sample. Sequenced input: peripheral blood. These receptors were obtained from a woman aged 18 to 35 with Graves' ophthalmopathy. Donor details come from another sample of the same person, matched by shared clones.

This clonotype came up many times. CDR3 sequence: CASSPNSLPNRVESPLHF. The DNA of the CDR3 is TGTGCCAGCAGCCCCAATAGCCTCCCTAACAGGGTGGAATCACCCCTCCACTTT. The chain recombines TRBV7-8 with TRBJ1-6; a possible D gene is TRBD1 (6 bases). This CDR3 region has 18 residues. V was cut by 5 bases and J by 10 bases, with 27 bases left in between. CDR1 SGHVS and CDR2 FQNEAQ come from the germline V gene. The whole variable domain, filled in from reference TRBV7-8 and TRBJ1-6, reads GAGVSQSPRYKVAKRGQDVALRCDPISGHVSLFWYQQALGQGPEFLTYFQNEAQLDKSGLPSDRFFAERPEGSVSTLKIQRTQQEDSAVYLCASSPNSLPNRVESPLHFGNGTRLTVT.

This clonotype was seen at least ten times. The CDR3 region has the DNA TGTGCCTGGAGGGGACAGGGTACTACTGAAGCTTTCTTT. Amino acids: CAWRGQGTTEAFF. The chain has TRBV30 and TRBJ1-1; TRBD1 aligns across 9 bases. Germline values: CDR1 GTSNPN, CDR2 SVGIG (reference sequence). With 3 bases clipped from V and 5 bases from J, the junction kept 4 bases outside the gene matches. The CDR3 is 13 amino acids.

This clonotype was picked up many times. The chain recombines TRBV4-3 with TRBJ2-7; tentatively, D is TRBD1 (5 bases). CDR1 is LGHNA, CDR2 YSLEER, per germline. With 0 bases removed from V and 1 base from J, the gap between germline ends came to 13 bases. The CDR3 totals 16 residues. Written as DNA, the CDR3 is TGCGCCAGCAGCCAAGATTCCCAGGGCCCGTCCTACGAGCAGTACTTC. Translation: CASSQDSQGPSYEQYF.

This rearrangement joins TRBV5-1 to TRBJ2-7; the match to TRBD1 covers 7 bases. This CDR3 is built from 16 residues. CDR1 and CDR2 (germline): SGHRS, YFSETQ. Germline trimming cut 4 bases from V and 2 bases from J; bases unmatched to any gene: 12. The CDR3 DNA is TGCGCCAGCAGCGAGAAGATTCGACAGGGTCCCTACGAGCAGTACTTC. Its translation is CASSEKIRQGPYEQYF.

This clonotype was seen many times. The J gene is TRBJ2-5, the V gene TRBV18, with TRBD2 matching over 9 bases. After removal of 1 base from V and 2 bases from J, the junction contained 2 bases not matched to a gene. From germline, CDR1 is KGHSH and CDR2 LQKENI. This CDR3 comprises 15 residues. CDR3 residues: CASSPLAGDQETQYF. In DNA form, the CDR3 reads TGTGCCAGCTCACCACTAGCGGGGGATCAAGAGACCCAGTACTTC.

This clonotype was recorded at least ten times. J is TRBJ2-7 and V is TRBV20-1, with TRBD2 as a possible D gene (5 bases). This CDR3 is 13 amino acids long. Germline assignment: CDR1 DFQATT and CDR2 SNEGSKA (reference sequence). V lost 6 bases and J lost 5, with 17 bases in between. DNA of the CDR3: TGCAGTGCCGAAAGGATTCCGAGGGACGAGCAGTACTTC. This codes for CSAERIPRDEQYF.

The rearrangement uses TRBV19 and TRBJ2-2; D uncertain. Per germline, CDR1 LNHDA and CDR2 SQIVND (reference sequence). The CDR3 spans 14 residues. The V and J ends lost 8 bases and 4 bases respectively, with 14 bases between them. The CDR3 coding sequence is TGTGCCAGTGCGACCGAGAGTTTCACCGGGGAGCTGTTTTTT. Amino acid sequence: CASATESFTGELFF.

This clonotype has at least ten counts. This chain uses TRBV4-1 with TRBJ2-7; a weak D match, TRBD2 (6 bases). The CDR3 is made up of 14 amino acids. The germline V gene has CDR1 MGHRA and CDR2 YSYEKL. Trimming took 0 bases from V and 1 from J, leaving 7 bases between them. DNA of the CDR3: TGCGCCAGCAGCCAAGAGACTAGATCCTACGAGCAGTACTTC. Translation gives CASSQETRSYEQYF.

This clonotype was seen ten or more times. This chain uses TRBV30 with TRBJ2-7, with D perhaps being TRBD1 or TRBD2 (5 bases each). CDR3 length: 15 amino acids. V was shortened by 4 bases and J by 2 bases, with 18 bases between the two germline ends. Germline CDR1 is GTSNPN and CDR2 is SVGIG (reference sequence). The CDR3 here is CAWTSGPRGTYEQYF. In DNA form, the CDR3 reads TGTGCCTGGACCTCAGGCCCCCGGGGCACCTACGAGCAGTACTTC.

This clonotype appeared many times. The rearrangement uses TRBV6-2 or TRBV6-3 and TRBJ2-6; D perhaps matches TRBD2 (6 bases). The germline CDR1 and CDR2 sequences are MNHEY and SVGEGT. CDR3 length: 17 residues. Between the trimmed V and J ends, which lost 2 bases and 0 bases, there was a span of 11 bases. The CDR3 sequence is CASSYSPGDSGANVLTF. The CDR3, as DNA: TGTGCCAGCAGTTACAGCCCGGGGGACTCTGGGGCCAACGTCCTGACTTTC.

This clonotype was recorded at least ten times. The rearrangement links TRBV6-4 to TRBJ1-2; no reliable D call. This CDR3 contains 11 residues. The germline V gene encodes CDR1 MRHNA and CDR2 SNTAGT. Trimming pared 2 bases from V and 8 bases from J, leaving 6 bases between. DNA of the CDR3: TGTGCCAGCAGTGACAGGGTCGGCTACACCTTC. This sequence encodes CASSDRVGYTF.

In this sample, this clonotype turned up many times. This chain joins TRBV28 and TRBJ2-7, with 10 bases identical to TRBD1. The CDR3 covers 17 residues. CDR1 and CDR2 from the germline V gene are MDHEN and SYDVKM. J gave up 3 bases and V 5 bases, and 13 bases lay outside the gene matches. The CDR3 nucleotides are TGTGCCAGCAGTACGCATTCCGGGGACAGGGGACTCTACGAGCAGTACTTC. Its translation is CASSTHSGDRGLYEQYF.

This clonotype has only a few counts. The junction shows a germline mismatch at one end, possibly a read error. This chain joins TRBV29-1 and TRBJ1-2; D is unclear. Germline-derived CDR1 and CDR2 are SQVTM and ANQGSEA. This CDR3 has 13 amino acids. CDR3 protein: CSVEDLGINGYTF. The CDR3 bases are TGCAGCGTTGAAGATTTGGGCATAAATGGATACACCTTC.

The chain carries TRBV20-1 and TRBJ1-3; D remains ambiguous. There are 13 residues in the CDR3. Deletions cut 1 base from V and 3 bases from J, with 7 bases between. Germline CDR1 is DFQATT and CDR2 is SNEGSKA (reference sequence). CDR3 bases: TGCAGTGCTAGAGCGTTTTTTGGAAACACCATATATTTT. Translated: CSARAFFGNTIYF.

This clonotype has just a few counts. This chain connects TRBV18 to TRBJ1-3, with D uncertain. V was trimmed by 3 bases and J by 2 bases, leaving 14 bases between them. The CDR3 has 16 residues. CDR1 KGHSH and CDR2 LQKENI come from the germline V gene. The CDR3 sequence is CASSPPISVTGNTIYF. The CDR3 DNA reads TGTGCCAGCTCACCTCCGATTAGTGTCACTGGAAACACCATATATTTT.

This clonotype has ten or more counts. The genes are TRBV4-2 and TRBJ1-1, with a weak D call TRBD1 (5 bases). Trimming stripped 3 bases from V and 5 bases from J, with 16 bases between. The CDR3 loop spans 15 amino acids. The V gene's germline CDR1 is LGHNA and CDR2 YNFKEQ. The CDR3 sequence: CASSQVWRGDTEAFF. The DNA of the CDR3 is TGTGCCAGCAGCCAGGTCTGGAGGGGAGATACTGAAGCTTTCTTT.

This clonotype was counted only a few times. The J gene is TRBJ1-6, the V gene TRBV5-1; D remains unclear. CDR1 SGHRS and CDR2 YFSETQ come from the germline V gene. V was clipped by 0 bases and J by 8 bases, with 12 bases between them. This CDR3 has 15 residues. The CDR3 reads CASSLAPRSDSPLHF. CDR3 sequence (DNA): TGCGCCAGCAGCTTGGCCCCCAGGTCGGATTCACCCCTCCACTTT.

This clonotype was detected ten times or more. The chain combines TRBV11-2 with TRBJ2-7, with D tentatively TRBD1 (5 bases). Germline V CDR1 and CDR2: SGHAT, FQNNGV. Trimming stripped 1 base from V and 2 bases from J, with 12 bases between. The CDR3 is 15 amino acids. The CDR3 region is CASSLGIQGPYEQYF. DNA for the CDR3: TGTGCCAGCAGCTTAGGTATCCAGGGCCCCTACGAGCAGTACTTC.

In this sample, this clonotype turned up a few times. J is TRBJ1-2 and V is TRBV30; 9 bases map to TRBD1. The CDR3 is 12 amino acids. Germline V gene data show CDR1 as GTSNPN and CDR2 as SVGIG (reference sequence). Losses at the gene ends were 5 bases for V and 7 bases for J; bases not matched to a gene: 5. Written as DNA, the CDR3 is TGTGCCTGGGTACAGGGGGCGTCTGGCTACACCTTC. Translation gives CAWVQGASGYTF.

A few counts support this clonotype. This sequence joins TRBV12-3 or TRBV12-4 and TRBJ1-1, with a weak D call TRBD1 (5 bases). Trimming stripped 2 bases from V and 3 bases from J, with 10 bases between. The CDR3 extends over 14 amino acids. The DNA of the CDR3 is TGTGCCAGCAGTTTAATCGGCAGGGACACTGAAGCTTTCTTT. Residues: CASSLIGRDTEAFF.

This clonotype was observed many times. V and J are TRBV19 and TRBJ1-5; no clear D gene. The length of the CDR3 is 15 residues. The germline V gene encodes CDR1 LNHDA and CDR2 SQIVND (reference sequence). With 3 bases removed from V and 6 bases from J, the gap between germline ends came to 15 bases. The CDR3 is CASSMFSGIGQPQHF. CDR3 nucleotide sequence: TGTGCCAGTAGTATGTTCTCAGGTATCGGTCAGCCCCAGCATTTT.

This clonotype was seen many times. The chain employs TRBV2 and TRBJ1-5, with TRBD1 identical over 9 bases. This CDR3 has 15 residues. Germline CDR1 is SNHLY and CDR2 is FYNNEI. Trimming cost V 7 bases and J 3 bases; bases outside gene matches: 7. The CDR3 is CASKRGTGTNQPQHF. The CDR3 region has the DNA TGTGCCAGCAAGAGGGGGACAGGGACCAATCAGCCCCAGCATTTT. Looking up the rest from reference TRBV2 and TRBJ1-5 gives the full variable domain: EPEVTQTPSHQVTQMGQEVILRCVPISNHLYFYWYRQILGQKVEFLVSFYNNEISEKSEIFDDQFSVERPDGSNFTLKIRSTKLEDSAMYFCASKRGTGTNQPQHFGDGTRLSIL.

This clonotype was observed at least ten times. This chain links TRBV7-9 with TRBJ1-6; no definite D call. The CDR3 sequence is 13 residues long. Germline V gene sequence: CDR1 SEHNR, CDR2 FQNEAQ (reference sequence). Trimming shortened V by 5 bases and J by 6 bases, and 8 bases separated the two germline ends. The CDR3: CASSPEGNSPLHF. The CDR3 DNA sequence: TGTGCCAGCAGCCCAGAGGGTAATTCACCCCTCCACTTT.

This clonotype was found many times. This sequence joins TRBV28 and TRBJ1-2; unclear D gene. The CDR3 is 11 residues long. From germline, CDR1 is MDHEN and CDR2 SYDVKM. Trimming left V 2 bases short and J 3 bases short, with 1 base between. Written as DNA, the CDR3 is TGTGCCAGCAGTTTAGACTATGGCTACACCTTC. Its protein is CASSLDYGYTF.

A single count supports this clonotype. CDR3 loop: CASSDPPWKDGYTF. DNA for the CDR3: TGTGCCAGCAGTGATCCCCCCTGGAAGGATGGCTACACCTTC. This chain connects TRBV6-1 to TRBJ1-2; D is ambiguous. Germline-derived CDR1 and CDR2 are MNHNS and SASEGT. The CDR3 is made up of 14 amino acids. Trimming pared 3 bases from V and 6 bases from J, leaving 14 bases between.

This clonotype was recorded at least ten times. The chain recombines TRBV15 with TRBJ1-2; D not certain. This CDR3 spans 16 amino acids. Trimming took off 4 bases at V and 4 bases at J, with 19 bases between the two ends. The V gene's germline CDR1 is LNHNV and CDR2 YYDKDF (reference sequence). In DNA, the CDR3 is TGTGCCACCAGCAATCCACTGTTAGGGAGAATCTATGGCTACACCTTC. Residues: CATSNPLLGRIYGYTF.

This clonotype was seen repeatedly, ten times or more. The V call is TRBV9, the J call TRBJ2-2, with no clear D. In germline, CDR1 is SGDLS, CDR2 YYNGEE. V was pared by 0 bases and J by 6 bases, with 9 bases between. There are 14 residues in the CDR3. CDR3 residues: CASSVGMESGELFF. CDR3 in DNA: TGTGCCAGCAGCGTAGGTATGGAGTCCGGGGAGCTGTTTTTT.

This clonotype was counted ten times or more. The chain carries TRBV10-3 and TRBJ1-1; TRBD1 matches at 7 bases. Germline trimming cut 10 bases from V and 5 bases from J; bases unmatched to any gene: 10. The CDR3 sequence is 13 residues long. The germline V gene has CDR1 ENHRY and CDR2 SYGVKD. In DNA form, the CDR3 reads TGTGCCACCGGGGACAGCCGGGGAACTGAAGCTTTCTTT. Translation gives CATGDSRGTEAFF.